The clone carrying this T cell receptor (beta chain) was counted only a few times. Its matching antigen is unknown. These data originate in a study of response to subunit inactivated influenza vaccine. The study's findings and limits: Seasonal influenza vaccination, on each occasion, was suggested by the authors to recruit few new T cells.

The CDR3 is 21 amino acids. The V and J ends lost 4 bases and 0 bases, in that order; junction bases with no gene match: 19. Germline CDR1 and CDR2: SGHNT and YENEEA. TCRdb re-derived calls from the RT-PCR reads in MiXCR, one entry per CDR3 protein. The table has a few hundred thousand distinct CDR3 sequences, under 8.5% seen once. Sequenced material: PBMCs from blood, taken 23 to 25 months after vaccination. This clonotype was sampled from a man between 50 and 69 years old who received an inactivated influenza vaccine. This chain uses TRBV11-3 with TRBJ2-2; the match to TRBD1 covers 8 bases. CDR3 residues: CASSSLFIGTGQDPNTGELFF. The CDR3 DNA sequence: TGTGCCAGCAGCTCCCTGTTTATAGGTACGGGACAGGACCCGAACACCGGGGAGCTGTTTTTT.